This T cell receptor beta chain was recorded in a study of blood T cell repertoires in COVID-19 (dated by TCRdb to about 2020). As for the study more broadly: Samples covering the acute and convalescent phases of COVID-19 were provided by collaborators in the United States, Italy and Spain. Nearly every sample came with metadata listing a de-identified subject ID, COVID-19 status, age in years and sex. HLA class I and class II types, where available, came from metadata supplied by the sample provider rather than from assay-based typing. Samples came from the ongoing ImmuneRACE study (first 160 participants) plus 1,254 subjects from 6 global collaborators. The repertoires were released in a freely available public database meant as a resource for research on the immune response to SARS-CoV-2. Subjects who had been exposed to COVID-19, were actively infected with it, or had recovered from it provided the deeply sampled blood TCRbeta repertoires that made up the dataset. The prospective study material was composed of cDNA or gDNA derived from T cells, B-cell-depleted T cells, or PBMCs. Here is what the overall study found, with its caveats: The quantity of clinical and demographic metadata differed by source and by participant and was supplied without curation.

On this clone itself: It has no known antigen specificity. The input lacks base qualities; no much larger clone sits a single base away.

TCRbeta CDR3 regions were amplified from genomic DNA by means of the immunoSEQ Assay, a bias-controlled multiplex PCR. The study's own analysis went as follows. The number of nucleated cells in each sample was estimated from the amplification of reference gene primers within the assay. Sequence reads were collapsed and filtered to measure the absolute abundance of every unique TCRbeta CDR3 rearrangement. For each sample, productive Simpson clonality was calculated as the square root of Simpson's diversity index across productive rearrangements. The clones in this table, taken by TCRdb from immuneACCESS, are in-frame only. Not every clone is retained; where verified, under half of the shortfall comes from an unresolved V gene, and the cause of the rest is unknown. D and trimming were read from the DNA, whereas the V and J calls and clone size are those reported in that table. This sample gives some 390,000 clones in total; more than 75% of them show up just once. The ten top clones hold 3% of the sample.

Whole blood was collected in K2EDTA tubes by collaborating institutions according to the institutions' own protocols. For TCRbeta analysis, collaborator samples were shipped as frozen whole blood, as isolated PBMCs, or as DNA extracted from either sample type. Via the germline V gene (reference sequence), CDR1 is LNHDA and CDR2 SQIVND. Here V drops 1 base and J drops 4 bases, and the junction holds 3 bases not matched to any gene. The CDR3 goes from the cysteine to the phenylalanine over 14 residues. The kept DNA is CDR3 alone, 42 bases in frame from the first base. Material for sequencing was peripheral blood. This receptor was obtained from a human donor in a cohort sampled during active COVID-19. This chain is built from TRBV19 and TRBJ1-1; TRBD1 lines up with 7 middle nucleotides. The CDR3 reads CASSIGQGGTEAFF. The DNA is as follows: TGTGCCAGTAGTATAGGCCAGGGGGGCACTGAAGCTTTCTTT. This CDR3, with the reference TRBV19 and TRBJ1-1 proteins standing in past its ends, gives the full variable domain DGGITQSPKYLFRKEGQNVTLSCEQNLNHDAMYWYRQDPGQGLRLIYYSQIVNDFQKGDIAEGYSVSREKKESFPLTVTSAQKNPTAFYLCASSIGQGGTEAFFGQGTRLTVV.